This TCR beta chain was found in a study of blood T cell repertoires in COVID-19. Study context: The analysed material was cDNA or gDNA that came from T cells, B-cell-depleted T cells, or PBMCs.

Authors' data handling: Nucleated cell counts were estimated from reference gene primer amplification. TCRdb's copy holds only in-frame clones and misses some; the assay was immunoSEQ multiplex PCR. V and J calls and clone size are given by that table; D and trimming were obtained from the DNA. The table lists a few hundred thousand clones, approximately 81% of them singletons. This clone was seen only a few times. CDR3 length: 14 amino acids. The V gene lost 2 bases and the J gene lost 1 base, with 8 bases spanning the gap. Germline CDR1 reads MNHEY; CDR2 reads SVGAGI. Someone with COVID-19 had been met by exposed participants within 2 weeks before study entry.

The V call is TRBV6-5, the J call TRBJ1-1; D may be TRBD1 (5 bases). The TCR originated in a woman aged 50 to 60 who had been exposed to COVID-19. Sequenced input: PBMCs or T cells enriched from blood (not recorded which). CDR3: CASSYSRANTEAFF. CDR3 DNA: TGTGCCAGCAGTTACAGCAGGGCGAACACTGAAGCTTTCTTT.